This T cell receptor (beta chain) stems from a study of T cells in Graves' hyperthyroidism and ophthalmopathy. Overall study context: It was at initial diagnosis, before any treatment, that peripheral blood was collected. The study's findings and limits: Ophthalmopathy was distinguished from stable hyperthyroidism by 13 V-J signatures.

Graves' hyperthyroidism was deemed stable given no ophthalmopathy progression within 18 months. Germline V lookup: CDR1 DFQATT, CDR2 SNEGSKA (reference sequence). Between the trimmed V and J ends, which lost 7 bases and 5 bases, there was a span of 17 bases. This CDR3 contains 13 residues. This clonotype was detected ten times or more. As yet, its antigen is unknown. Template material for amplifying TCR beta CDR3 regions consisted of RNA transcripts. When the TCR CDR3 underwent first-round RT-PCR, the HTBI primer set was used. TCRdb redid the calling of the multiplex PCR reads with MiXCR, one entry per CDR3 protein. The sample consists of some 510,000 distinct CDR3 sequences, less than 25% of them appearing once.

Sequences were obtained from blood. The sequence derives from a man between 18 and 29 years old with Graves' hyperthyroidism. The chain couples TRBV20-1 to TRBJ2-5, with a tentative D call TRBD1 (6 bases). CDR3 protein: CSGIGQGRETQYF. For the CDR3, the DNA is TGCAGTGGGATAGGGCAGGGGCGGGAGACCCAGTACTTC.